These 2 T cell receptor beta chains were all obtained from the same sample, sequenced in a study of cytomegalovirus exposure and HLA in healthy donors. The primer mix had 60 Vbeta and 13 Jbeta primers. Here immunoSEQ multiplex PCR was the method, and the copy in TCRdb shows in-frame clones only, minus some. The repertoire holds just over 150,000 clones, about three quarters seen once, with around 3.1% in the top ten. The sequencing sample was made of PBMCs. These receptor sequences come from a woman aged 35 to 49 in good health and CMV-seronegative.

The V and J genes are TRBV5-4 and TRBJ1-5; D might be TRBD1 (5 bases). CDR1 is SGHNT and CDR2 is YYREEE in the germline V gene (reference sequence). The CDR3 runs to 14 residues. Trimming took 0 bases from V and 5 from J, leaving 9 bases between them. CDR3 sequence: CASSLDRTDQPQHF. In nucleotides, the CDR3 is TGTGCCAGCAGCTTGGACAGGACCGATCAGCCCCAGCATTTT.

A word on this clone: The DNA is left out, because the CDR3 cannot be placed on it with certainty; the CDR3 is given as TCRdb lists it. The chain employs TRBV29-1 and TRBJ2-1; the D call of TRBD2 is as the table states it, not checked on the DNA. The CDR3 is 13 amino acids in total, end residues counted. CDR1 and CDR2 from the germline V gene are SQVTM and ANQGSEA. This chain's CDR3 is CSVAAGSFLVEFF.